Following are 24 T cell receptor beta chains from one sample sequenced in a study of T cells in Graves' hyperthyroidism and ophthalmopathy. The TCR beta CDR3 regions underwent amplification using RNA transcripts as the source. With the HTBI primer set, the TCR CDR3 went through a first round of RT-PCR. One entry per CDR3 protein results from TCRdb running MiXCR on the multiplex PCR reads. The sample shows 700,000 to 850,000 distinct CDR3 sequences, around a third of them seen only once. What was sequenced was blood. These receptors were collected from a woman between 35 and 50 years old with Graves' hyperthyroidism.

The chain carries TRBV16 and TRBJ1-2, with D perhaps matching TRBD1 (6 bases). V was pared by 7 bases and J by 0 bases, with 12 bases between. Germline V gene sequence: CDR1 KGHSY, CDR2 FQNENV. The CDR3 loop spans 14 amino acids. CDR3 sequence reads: CASTLTGTNYGYTF. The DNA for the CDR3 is TGTGCCAGCACCCTGACAGGAACTAACTATGGCTACACCTTC.

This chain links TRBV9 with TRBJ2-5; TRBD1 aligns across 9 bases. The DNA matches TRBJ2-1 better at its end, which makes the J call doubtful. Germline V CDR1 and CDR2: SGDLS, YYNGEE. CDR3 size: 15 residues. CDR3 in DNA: TGTGCCAGCAGCGACGGGGACAGGGTTCTCAATGAGCAGTTCTTC. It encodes CASSDGDRVLNEQFF.

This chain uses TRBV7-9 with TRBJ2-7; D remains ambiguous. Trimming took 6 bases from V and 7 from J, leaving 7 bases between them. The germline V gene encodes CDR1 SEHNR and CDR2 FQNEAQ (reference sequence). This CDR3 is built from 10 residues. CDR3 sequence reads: CASRGDEQYF. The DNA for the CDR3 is TGTGCCAGCAGGGGTGATGAGCAGTACTTC. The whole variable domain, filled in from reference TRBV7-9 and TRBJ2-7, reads DTGVSQNPRHKITKRGQNVTFRCDPISEHNRLYWYRQTLGQGPEFLTYFQNEAQLEKSRLLSDRFSAERPKGSFSTLEIQRTEQGDSAMYLCASRGDEQYFGPGTRLTVT.

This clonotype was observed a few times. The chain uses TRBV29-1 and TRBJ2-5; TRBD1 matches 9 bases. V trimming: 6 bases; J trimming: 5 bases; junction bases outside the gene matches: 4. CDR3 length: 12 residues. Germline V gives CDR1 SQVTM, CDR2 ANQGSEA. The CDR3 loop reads CSVQGAFETQYF. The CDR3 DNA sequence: TGCAGCGTACAGGGGGCGTTTGAGACCCAGTACTTC. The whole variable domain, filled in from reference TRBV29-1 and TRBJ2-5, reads SAVISQKPSRDICQRGTSLTIQCQVDSQVTMMFWYRQQPGQSLTLIATANQGSEATYESGFVIDKFPISRPNLTFSTLTVSNMSPEDSSIYLCSVQGAFETQYFGPGTRLLVL.

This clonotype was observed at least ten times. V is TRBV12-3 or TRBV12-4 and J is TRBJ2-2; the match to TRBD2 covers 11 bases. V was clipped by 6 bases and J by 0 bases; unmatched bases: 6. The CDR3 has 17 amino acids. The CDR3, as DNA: TGTGCCAGCAGACGAGGGACTAGCGGTACGAACACCGGGGAGCTGTTTTTT. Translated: CASRRGTSGTNTGELFF.

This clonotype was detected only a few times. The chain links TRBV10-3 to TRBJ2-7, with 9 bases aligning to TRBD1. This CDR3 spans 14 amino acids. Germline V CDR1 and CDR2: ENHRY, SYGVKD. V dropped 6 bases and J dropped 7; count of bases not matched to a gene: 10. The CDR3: CAISRDRVSGEQYF. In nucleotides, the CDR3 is TGTGCCATCAGCCGGGACAGGGTATCGGGGGAGCAGTACTTC.

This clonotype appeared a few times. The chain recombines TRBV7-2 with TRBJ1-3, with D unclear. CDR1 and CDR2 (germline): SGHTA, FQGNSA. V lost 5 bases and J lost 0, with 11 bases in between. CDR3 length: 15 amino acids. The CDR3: CASSPWSGSGNTIYF. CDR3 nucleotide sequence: TGTGCCAGCAGCCCCTGGTCCGGCTCTGGAAACACCATATATTTT.

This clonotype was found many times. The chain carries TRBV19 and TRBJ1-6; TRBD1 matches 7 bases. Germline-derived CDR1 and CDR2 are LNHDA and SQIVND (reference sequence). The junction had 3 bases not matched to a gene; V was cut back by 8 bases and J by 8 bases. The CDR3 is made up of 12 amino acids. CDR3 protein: CASHRGDSPLHF. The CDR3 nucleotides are TGTGCCAGTCACAGGGGAGATTCACCCCTCCACTTT. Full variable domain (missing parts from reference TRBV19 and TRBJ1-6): DGGITQSPKYLFRKEGQNVTLSCEQNLNHDAMYWYRQDPGQGLRLIYYSQIVNDFQKGDIAEGYSVSREKKESFPLTVTSAQKNPTAFYLCASHRGDSPLHFGNGTRLTVT.

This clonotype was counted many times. CDR3 amino acids: CASSTDRSSPLHF. CDR3 nucleotides: TGTGCCAGCAGCACGGACAGAAGCTCACCCCTCCACTTT. This sequence joins TRBV9 and TRBJ1-6; tentative D call: TRBD1 (6 bases). CDR3 size: 13 residues. The ends were cut back, 4 bases at V and 10 bases at J, with 12 bases in the middle. Germline-derived CDR1 and CDR2 are SGDLS and YYNGEE.

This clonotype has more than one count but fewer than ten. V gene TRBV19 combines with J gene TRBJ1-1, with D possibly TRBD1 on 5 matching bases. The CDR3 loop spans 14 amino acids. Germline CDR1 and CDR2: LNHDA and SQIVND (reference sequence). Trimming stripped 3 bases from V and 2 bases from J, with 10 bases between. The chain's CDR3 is CASSMRGYNTEAFF. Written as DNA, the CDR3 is TGTGCCAGTAGTATGAGGGGTTATAACACTGAAGCTTTCTTT.

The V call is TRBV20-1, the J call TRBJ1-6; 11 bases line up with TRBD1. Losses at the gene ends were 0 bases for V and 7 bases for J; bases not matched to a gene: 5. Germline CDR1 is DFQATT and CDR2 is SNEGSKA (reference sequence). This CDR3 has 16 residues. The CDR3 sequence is CSARDSGQGANSPLHF. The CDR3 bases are TGCAGTGCTAGAGATAGCGGACAGGGGGCGAATTCACCCCTCCACTTT.

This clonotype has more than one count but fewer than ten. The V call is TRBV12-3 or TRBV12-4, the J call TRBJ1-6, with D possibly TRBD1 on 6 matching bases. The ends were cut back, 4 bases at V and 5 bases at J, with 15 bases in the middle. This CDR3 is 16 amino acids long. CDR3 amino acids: CASSSEPTGNNSPLHF. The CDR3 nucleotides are TGTGCCAGCAGTTCCGAGCCGACAGGAAATAATTCACCCCTCCACTTT.

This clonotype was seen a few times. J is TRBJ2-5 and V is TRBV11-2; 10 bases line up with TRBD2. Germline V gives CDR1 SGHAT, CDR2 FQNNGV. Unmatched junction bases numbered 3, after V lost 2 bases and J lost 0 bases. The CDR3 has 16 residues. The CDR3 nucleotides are TGTGCCAGCAGCTTACTAGCGGGAGCACACCAAGAGACCCAGTACTTC. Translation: CASSLLAGAHQETQYF. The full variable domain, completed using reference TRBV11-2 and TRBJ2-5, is EAGVAQSPRYKIIEKRQSVAFWCNPISGHATLYWYQQILGQGPKLLIQFQNNGVVDDSQLPKDRFSAERLKGVDSTLKIQPAKLEDSAVYLCASSLLAGAHQETQYFGPGTRLLVL.

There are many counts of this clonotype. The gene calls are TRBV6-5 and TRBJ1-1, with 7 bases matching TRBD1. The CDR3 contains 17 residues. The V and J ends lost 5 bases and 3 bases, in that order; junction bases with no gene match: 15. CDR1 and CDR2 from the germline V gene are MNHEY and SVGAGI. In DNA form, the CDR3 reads TGTGCCAGCAGTGAAGCGACAGGGTTTAGGTGGGACACTGAAGCTTTCTTT. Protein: CASSEATGFRWDTEAFF.

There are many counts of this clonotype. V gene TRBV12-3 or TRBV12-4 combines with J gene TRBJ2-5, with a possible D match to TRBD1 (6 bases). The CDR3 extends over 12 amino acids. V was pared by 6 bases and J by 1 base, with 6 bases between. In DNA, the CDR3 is TGTGCCAGCAGGGACAGCCAAGAGACCCAGTACTTC. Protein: CASRDSQETQYF.

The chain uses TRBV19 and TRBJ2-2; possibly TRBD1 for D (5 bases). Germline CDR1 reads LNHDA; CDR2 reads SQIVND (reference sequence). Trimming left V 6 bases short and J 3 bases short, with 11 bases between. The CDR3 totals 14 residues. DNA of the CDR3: TGTGCCAGTAGAACAGGATTTGACACCGGGGAGCTGTTTTTT. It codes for CASRTGFDTGELFF.

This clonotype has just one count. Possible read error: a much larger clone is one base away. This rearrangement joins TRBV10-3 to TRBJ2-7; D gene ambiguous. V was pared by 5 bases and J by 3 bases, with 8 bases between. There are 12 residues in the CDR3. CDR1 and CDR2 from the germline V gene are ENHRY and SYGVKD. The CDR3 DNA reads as TGTGCCATCAGTTCCCTTAACTACGAGCAGTACTTC. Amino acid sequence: CAISSLNYEQYF.

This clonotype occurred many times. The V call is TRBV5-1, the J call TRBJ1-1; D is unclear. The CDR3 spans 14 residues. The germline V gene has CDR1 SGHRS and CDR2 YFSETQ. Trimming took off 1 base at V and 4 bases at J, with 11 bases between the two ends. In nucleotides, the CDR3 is TGCGCCAGCAGCTTGCTGTCGGCCCGCACTGAAGCTTTCTTT. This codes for CASSLLSARTEAFF.

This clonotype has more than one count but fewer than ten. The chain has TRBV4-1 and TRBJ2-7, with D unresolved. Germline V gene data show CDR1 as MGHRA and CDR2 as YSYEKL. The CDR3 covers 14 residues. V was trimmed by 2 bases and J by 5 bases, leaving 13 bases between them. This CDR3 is CASSQPQLSNEQYF. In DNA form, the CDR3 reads TGCGCCAGCAGCCAACCCCAGTTGTCTAACGAGCAGTACTTC.

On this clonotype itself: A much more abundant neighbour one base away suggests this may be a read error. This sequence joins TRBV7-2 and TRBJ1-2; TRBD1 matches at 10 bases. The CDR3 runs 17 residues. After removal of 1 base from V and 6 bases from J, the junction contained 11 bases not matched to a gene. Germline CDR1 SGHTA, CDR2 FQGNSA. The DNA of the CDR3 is TGTGCCAGCAGCTTAGGAGGTTCGGGACAGGGGAACGATGGCTACACCTTC. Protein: CASSLGGSGQGNDGYTF.

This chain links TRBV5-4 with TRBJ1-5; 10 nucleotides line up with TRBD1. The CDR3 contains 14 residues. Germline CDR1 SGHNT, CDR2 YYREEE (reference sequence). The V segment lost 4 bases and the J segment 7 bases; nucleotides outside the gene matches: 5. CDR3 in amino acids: CASSRGTGEQPQHF. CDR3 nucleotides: TGTGCCAGCAGCCGAGGGACAGGGGAACAGCCCCAGCATTTT.

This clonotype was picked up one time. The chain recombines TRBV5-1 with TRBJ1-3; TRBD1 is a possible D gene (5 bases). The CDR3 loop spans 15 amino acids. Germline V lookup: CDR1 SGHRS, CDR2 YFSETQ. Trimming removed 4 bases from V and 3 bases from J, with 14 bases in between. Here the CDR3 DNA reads TGCGCCAGCAGCCTAGGACACGGCGGTGGAAACACCATATATTTT. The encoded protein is CASSLGHGGGNTIYF.

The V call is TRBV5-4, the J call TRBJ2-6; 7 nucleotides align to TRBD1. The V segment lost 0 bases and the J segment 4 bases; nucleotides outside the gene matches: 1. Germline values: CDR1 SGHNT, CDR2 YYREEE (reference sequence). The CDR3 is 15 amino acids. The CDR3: CASSLAGGGANVLTF. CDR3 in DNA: TGTGCCAGCAGCTTGGCAGGGGGAGGGGCCAACGTCCTGACTTTC.

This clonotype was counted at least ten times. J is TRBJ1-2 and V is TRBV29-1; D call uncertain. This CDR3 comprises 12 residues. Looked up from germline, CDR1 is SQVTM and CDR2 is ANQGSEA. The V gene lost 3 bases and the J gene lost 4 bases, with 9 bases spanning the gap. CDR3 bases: TGCAGCGTTGAGTACCAGCTCTATGGCTACACCTTC. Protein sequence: CSVEYQLYGYTF.